The entry that follows covers one T cell receptor beta chain sequence. The data stem from a study of CD8 T cells in Susac syndrome. TCR beta sequences were obtained from blood CD8+ and CD4+ T cells. TEMRA cells were FACS-enriched, while CD8+ and CD4+ T cells were negatively isolated. Random hexamers were used to reverse transcribe the RNA input (about 0.5 to 1 ug). Coverage of TCR beta CDR3 amplification by immunoSEQ multiplex PCR extended to 54 Vbeta and 13 Jbeta. Via MiXCR, TCRdb re-called the immunoSEQ multiplex PCR reads, giving one row per CDR3 protein. The repertoire holds hundreds of thousands of distinct CDR3 sequences, with 75% to 90% as singletons. Sequencing used CD8+ T cells from PBMCs. The sequence derives from a human donor with multiple sclerosis.

The DNA for the CDR3 is TGTGCCAGCAGCTTATGGTCAGGGGCTAAGAAAGAGACCCAGTACTTC. It translates to CASSLWSGAKKETQYF. The chain links TRBV7-6 to TRBJ2-5, with D perhaps TRBD1 (6 bases). Germline-derived CDR1 and CDR2 are SGHVS and FNYEAQ. This CDR3 is 16 amino acids long. Deletions cut 2 bases from V and 3 bases from J, with 16 bases between.